A single sample is the source of the 20 T cell receptor beta chains below, sequenced in a study of blood T cell repertoires in COVID-19. Sequenced by immunoSEQ multiplex PCR; TCRdb stores in-frame clones only, minus some. The table records about 500,000 clones, roughly 89% of them present only once. The sample consisted of peripheral blood. The receptor source for this set is a young man with COVID-19, enrolled during active disease.

This chain joins TRBV4-2 and TRBJ2-5; D uncertain. The ends were cut back, 4 bases at V and 3 bases at J, with 9 bases in the middle. This CDR3 contains 13 residues. Looked up from germline, CDR1 is LGHNA and CDR2 is YNFKEQ. The CDR3 bases are TGTGCCAGCAGCCCGAGTCTGGAAGAGACCCAGTACTTC. This translates into CASSPSLEETQYF.

This clone was observed a single time. The J gene is TRBJ2-7, the V gene TRBV5-1, with 8 bases aligning to TRBD1. The CDR3 totals 16 residues. Germline lookup yields CDR1 SGHRS and CDR2 YFSETQ. Losses at the gene ends were 3 bases for V and 1 base for J; bases not matched to a gene: 9. The CDR3 bases are TGCGCCAGCAGCTCAAGGACAGGGAGGAGGTCCTACGAGCAGTACTTC. It translates to CASSSRTGRRSYEQYF.

Points on this clone: At the DNA level, this CDR3 is encoded by other sequences in the same sample as well. The chain joins TRBV18 to TRBJ2-5; tentative D call: TRBD2 (6 bases). Germline V gene sequence: CDR1 KGHSH, CDR2 LQKENI. The CDR3 runs 13 residues. Trimming stripped 6 bases from V and 2 bases from J, with 10 bases between. The CDR3 nucleotides are TGTGCCAGCTCCCCTGGACTACAAGAGACCCAGTACTTC. It specifies CASSPGLQETQYF.

V is TRBV5-1 and J is TRBJ1-2; 7 nucleotides align to TRBD1. Germline CDR1 reads SGHRS; CDR2 reads YFSETQ. This CDR3 has 14 amino acids. J was trimmed by 4 bases and V by 4 bases; bases with no gene match: 7. CDR3 DNA: TGCGCCAGCAGCATTACAGGGGATGCCTATGGCTACACCTTC. It is translated as CASSITGDAYGYTF.

V gene TRBV29-1 combines with J gene TRBJ2-3; D gene unclear. There are 12 residues in the CDR3. Trimming took off 5 bases at V and 0 bases at J, with 6 bases between the two ends. The germline CDR1 and CDR2 sequences are SQVTM and ANQGSEA. The CDR3 sequence is CSVISSTDTQYF. CDR3 sequence (DNA): TGCAGCGTTATTTCTAGCACAGATACGCAGTATTTT.

V usage is TRBV6-5 and J usage is TRBJ2-1; 7 bases match TRBD1. The CDR3 covers 15 residues. Germline assignment: CDR1 MNHEY and CDR2 SVGAGI. Trimming removed 6 bases from V and 0 bases from J; junction bases left unmatched: 5. The CDR3 DNA reads TGTGCCAGCAGCTCTGACAGGGCCTCCTACAATGAGCAGTTCTTC. This encodes CASSSDRASYNEQFF.

This rearrangement joins TRBV6-5 to TRBJ2-5, with a weak D call TRBD1 (5 bases). V was shortened by 8 bases and J by 2 bases, with 15 bases between the two germline ends. This CDR3 is built from 14 residues. Per the germline V gene, CDR1 is MNHEY and CDR2 is SVGAGI. The DNA of the CDR3 is TGTGCCAGCCTGAGACCGACAGCGCAAGAGACCCAGTACTTC. Amino acid sequence: CASLRPTAQETQYF.

The chain carries TRBV15 and TRBJ2-3; TRBD2 matches at 10 bases. There are 17 residues in the CDR3. Germline V gene data show CDR1 as LNHNV and CDR2 as YYDKDF (reference sequence). J was trimmed by 4 bases and V by 0 bases; bases with no gene match: 7. The CDR3 DNA reads TGTGCCACCAGCAGAGATCGGAGCGGGGGGGCGTCAGATACGCAGTATTTT. It translates to CATSRDRSGGASDTQYF.

The rearrangement uses TRBV4-1 and TRBJ1-4, with 9 bases lining up with TRBD1. Trimming cost V 3 bases and J 10 bases; bases outside gene matches: 12. Germline loops: CDR1 MGHRA, CDR2 YSYEKL. CDR3 size: 16 residues. CDR3 sequence reads: CASSQRPGQGMTKLFF. The CDR3, as DNA: TGCGCCAGCAGCCAGAGACCAGGACAGGGGATGACAAAACTGTTTTTT.

This clone was recorded only once. This chain joins TRBV5-5 and TRBJ2-5; D is possibly TRBD2 (6 bases). Per germline, CDR1 SGHKS and CDR2 YYEKEE (reference sequence). The germline V and J ends were trimmed by 5 bases and 1 base, with 12 bases remaining between them. The CDR3 totals 14 residues. For the CDR3, the DNA is TGTGCCAGCAGTCGGGTGGGACTCCAAGAGACCCAGTACTTC. Protein: CASSRVGLQETQYF.

The gene calls are TRBV28 and TRBJ1-5; D is undetermined. Deletions cut 5 bases from V and 7 bases from J, with 9 bases between. CDR1 and CDR2 from the germline V gene are MDHEN and SYDVKM. This CDR3 region has 12 residues. CDR3 DNA sequence: TGTGCCAGCAGTCCGACAAGGCAGCCCCAGCATTTT. Protein product: CASSPTRQPQHF.

The J gene is TRBJ2-3, the V gene TRBV21-1; TRBD2 is the table's D call, not checked against the DNA. TRBV21-1 is designated a pseudogene. The CDR3 contains 13 residues. CDR3 in DNA: TGTGCCAGTTCAAGCGGGGCTACAGATACGCAGTATTTT. The encoded protein is CASSSGATDTQYF.

The gene calls are TRBV6-5 and TRBJ1-2; D gene ambiguous. In germline, CDR1 is MNHEY, CDR2 SVGAGI. CDR3 length: 16 residues. Trimming took 0 bases from V and 4 from J, leaving 15 bases between them. In DNA, the CDR3 is TGTGCCAGCAGTTACTCTACGGGTTCTGCCTTCTATGGCTACACCTTC. This encodes CASSYSTGSAFYGYTF.

V is TRBV5-4 and J is TRBJ2-7; D gene unclear. The CDR3 runs 15 residues. Germline V lookup: CDR1 SGHNT, CDR2 YYREEE (reference sequence). Deletions cut 1 base from V and 2 bases from J, with 13 bases between. The CDR3 coding sequence is TGTGCCAGCAGCTTGAGAGGCGGATCGACCTACGAGCAGTACTTC. It translates to CASSLRGGSTYEQYF. Combining the CDR3 with reference TRBV5-4 and TRBJ2-7 gives the whole variable domain ETGVTQSPTHLIKTRGQQVTLRCSSQSGHNTVSWYQQALGQGPQFIFQYYREEENGRGNFPPRFSGLQFPNYSSELNVNALELDDSALYLCASSLRGGSTYEQYFGPGTRLTVT.

A note on this clone: A read error may produce the germline difference seen at one junction end. V gene TRBV7-7 combines with J gene TRBJ2-7; 15 bases map to TRBD2. Germline V gene data show CDR1 as SSHAT and CDR2 as FNYEAQ (reference sequence). CDR3 length: 18 residues. This chain's CDR3 is CASSLGGTSGRRSYEQYF. CDR3 nucleotides: TGTGCTAGCAGCTTAGGGGGGACTAGCGGGAGGCGATCCTACGAGCAGTACTTC.

The genes are TRBV7-9 and TRBJ2-4, with D possibly TRBD1 on 6 matching bases. This CDR3 comprises 16 residues. Per germline, CDR1 SEHNR and CDR2 FQNEAQ (reference sequence). Trimming removed 5 bases at V and 2 bases at J, with 16 bases between. The CDR3 loop reads CASSPKDTGSKNIQYF. Written as DNA, the CDR3 is TGTGCCAGCAGCCCGAAAGACACAGGGTCCAAAAACATTCAGTACTTC.

The chain combines TRBV5-1 with TRBJ1-1; 11 bases are shared with TRBD1. This CDR3 comprises 17 residues. Germline V gene lookup returns CDR1 SGHRS and CDR2 YFSETQ. The trim removed 4 bases at V and 0 bases at J, leaving 8 bases unmatched. This chain's CDR3 is CASSPGQGESLNTEAFF. The CDR3 DNA follows: TGCGCCAGCAGCCCGGGACAGGGGGAGAGTTTGAACACTGAAGCTTTCTTT. The entire variable domain, with the rest obtained from reference TRBV5-1 and TRBJ1-1, is as follows: KAGVTQTPRYLIKTRGQQVTLSCSPISGHRSVSWYQQTPGQGLQFLFEYFSETQRNKGNFPGRFSGRQFSNSRSEMNVSTLELGDSALYLCASSPGQGESLNTEAFFGQGTRLTVV.

In its sample, this clone was seen a few times. This chain connects TRBV3-1 (or the pseudogene TRBV3-2) to TRBJ2-7, with D possibly being TRBD1 (5 bases). The ends were cut back, 1 base at V and 3 bases at J, with 7 bases in the middle. The CDR3 spans 13 residues. Germline V gives CDR1 LGHDT, CDR2 YNNKEL (reference sequence). This chain's CDR3 is CASSQGQSYEQYF. The CDR3 DNA follows: TGTGCCAGCAGCCAAGGACAGAGCTACGAGCAGTACTTC.

This chain links TRBV5-1 with TRBJ2-2, with TRBD2 matching 10 bases. J gave up 4 bases and V 3 bases, and 3 bases lay outside the gene matches. The CDR3 is made up of 15 amino acids. Germline CDR1 SGHRS, CDR2 YFSETQ. The CDR3 reads CASSSSGGPTGELFF. CDR3 DNA: TGCGCCAGCAGCTCTAGCGGGGGCCCCACCGGGGAGCTGTTTTTT.

This clone was recorded only once. The chain carries TRBV30 and TRBJ1-4, with D perhaps matching TRBD1 (6 bases). The CDR3 is 17 amino acids. Trimming left V 0 bases short and J 3 bases short, with 17 bases between. The V gene's germline CDR1 is GTSNPN and CDR2 SVGIG (reference sequence). The CDR3 reads CAWSVPGIGGPNEKLFF. For the CDR3, the DNA is TGTGCCTGGAGTGTACCTGGTATAGGGGGTCCTAATGAAAAACTGTTTTTT.